This T cell receptor beta chain emerged from a study of T cell repertoires in cytomegalovirus infection. This clonotype was seen more than once but under ten times. Its target is not known. The germline V gene encodes CDR1 MNHEY and CDR2 SVGEGT. The V and J ends lost 7 bases and 0 bases respectively, with 21 bases between them. The CDR3 length is 18 residues. From the reads, TCRdb called clonotypes with MiXCR, one entry per CDR3 protein. There are hundreds of thousands of distinct CDR3 sequences in the sample; 32% occur only once, and around 12% lies in the top ten. V is TRBV6-2 or TRBV6-3 and J is TRBJ2-2; tentatively, D is TRBD2 (5 bases). Source: cultured CD8+ T cells from PBMCs, taken from culture after CMV antigen stimulation. This clonotype originated in a human donor in good health (CMV status not recorded). Some clones in this sample may be carry-over from other donors' samples. CDR3 in DNA: TGTGCCAGCACCCTTCGGTTAGCCGGGGAAACGAACACCGGGGAGCTGTTTTTT. Translation gives CASTLRLAGETNTGELFF.